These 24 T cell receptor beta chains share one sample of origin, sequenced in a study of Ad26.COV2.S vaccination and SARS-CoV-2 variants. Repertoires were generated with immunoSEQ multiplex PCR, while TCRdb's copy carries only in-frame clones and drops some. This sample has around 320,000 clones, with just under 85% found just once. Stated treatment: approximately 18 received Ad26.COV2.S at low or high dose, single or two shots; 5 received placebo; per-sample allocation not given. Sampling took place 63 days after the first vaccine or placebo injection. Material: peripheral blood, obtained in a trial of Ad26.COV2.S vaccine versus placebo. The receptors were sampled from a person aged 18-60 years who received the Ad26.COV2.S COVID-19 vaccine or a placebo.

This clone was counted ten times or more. The CDR3: CASGRTGDRSPLHF. The CDR3 DNA reads TGCGCCAGCGGCCGGACAGGAGATCGATCACCCCTCCACTTT. The chain carries TRBV5-1 and TRBJ1-6, with TRBD1 matching 7 bases. Losses at the gene ends were 7 bases for V and 10 bases for J; bases not matched to a gene: 11. In germline, CDR1 is SGHRS, CDR2 YFSETQ. The CDR3 runs 14 residues.

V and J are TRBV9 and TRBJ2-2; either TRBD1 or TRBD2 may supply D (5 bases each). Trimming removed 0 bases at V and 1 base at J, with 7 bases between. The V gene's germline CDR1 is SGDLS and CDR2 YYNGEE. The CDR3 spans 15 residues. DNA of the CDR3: TGTGCCAGCAGCGTAGGGGGGTTGAACACCGGGGAGCTGTTTTTT. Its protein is CASSVGGLNTGELFF.

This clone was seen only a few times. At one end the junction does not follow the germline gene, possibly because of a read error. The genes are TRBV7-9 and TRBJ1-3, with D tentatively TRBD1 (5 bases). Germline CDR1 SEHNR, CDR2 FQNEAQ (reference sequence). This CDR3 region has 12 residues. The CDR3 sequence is CASSLTDTRVAF. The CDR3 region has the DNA TGTGCCAGCAGCTTAACGGACACCCGAGTTGCTTTT. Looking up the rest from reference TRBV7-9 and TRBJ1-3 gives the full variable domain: DTGVSQNPRHKITKRGQNVTFRCDPISEHNRLYWYRQTLGQGPEFLTYFQNEAQLEKSRLLSDRFSAERPKGSFSTLEIQRTEQGDSAMYLCASSLTDTRVAFGEGSWLTVV.

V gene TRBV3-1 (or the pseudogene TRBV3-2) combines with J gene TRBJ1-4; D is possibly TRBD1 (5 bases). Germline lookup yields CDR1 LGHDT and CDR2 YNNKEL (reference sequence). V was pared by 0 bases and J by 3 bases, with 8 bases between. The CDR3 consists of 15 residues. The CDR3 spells CASSQDWGANEKLFF. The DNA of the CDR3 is TGTGCCAGCAGCCAAGATTGGGGGGCTAATGAAAAACTGTTTTTT.

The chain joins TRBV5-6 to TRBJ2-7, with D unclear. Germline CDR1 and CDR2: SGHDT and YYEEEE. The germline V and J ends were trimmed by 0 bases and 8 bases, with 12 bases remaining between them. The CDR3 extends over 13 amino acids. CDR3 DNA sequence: TGTGCCAGCAGCTTGGGGCTCCCCGGGCAGCAGTACTTC. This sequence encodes CASSLGLPGQQYF. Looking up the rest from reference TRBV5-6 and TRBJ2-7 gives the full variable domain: DAGVTQSPTHLIKTRGQQVTLRCSPKSGHDTVSWYQQALGQGPQFIFQYYEEEERQRGNFPDRFSGHQFPNYSSELNVNALLLGDSALYLCASSLGLPGQQYFGPGTRLTVT.

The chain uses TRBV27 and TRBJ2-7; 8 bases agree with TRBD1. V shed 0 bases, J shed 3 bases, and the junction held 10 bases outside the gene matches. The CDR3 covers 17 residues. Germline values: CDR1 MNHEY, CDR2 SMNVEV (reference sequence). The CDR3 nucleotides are TGTGCCAGCAGTTTATCTGGCAGGGGGCGAACTCTCTACGAGCAGTACTTC. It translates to CASSLSGRGRTLYEQYF.

The CDR3 loop reads CASSFLIANTGELFF. CDR3 nucleotides: TGTGCCAGCAGCTTTCTTATAGCGAACACCGGGGAGCTGTTTTTT. This rearrangement joins TRBV7-2 to TRBJ2-2; no clear D gene. V lost 3 bases and J lost 0, with 8 bases in between. The CDR3 is 15 residues long. CDR1 and CDR2 (germline): SGHTA, FQGNSA.

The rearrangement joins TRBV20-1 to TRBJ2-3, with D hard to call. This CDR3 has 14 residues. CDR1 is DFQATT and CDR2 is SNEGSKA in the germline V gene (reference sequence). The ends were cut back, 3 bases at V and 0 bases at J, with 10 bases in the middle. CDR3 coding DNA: TGCAGTGCTAGTGCAGGACCGAGCACAGATACGCAGTATTTT. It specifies CSASAGPSTDTQYF.

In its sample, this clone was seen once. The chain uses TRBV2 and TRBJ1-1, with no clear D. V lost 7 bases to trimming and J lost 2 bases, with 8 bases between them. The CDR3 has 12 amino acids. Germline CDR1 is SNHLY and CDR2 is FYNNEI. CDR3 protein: CASMRINTEAFF. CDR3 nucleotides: TGTGCCAGCATGCGGATAAACACTGAAGCTTTCTTT.

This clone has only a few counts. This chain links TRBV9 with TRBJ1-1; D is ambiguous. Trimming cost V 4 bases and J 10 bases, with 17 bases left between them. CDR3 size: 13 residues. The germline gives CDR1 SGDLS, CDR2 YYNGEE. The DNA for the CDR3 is TGTGCCAGCAGCCCCCAGTGGCGGGGTGCAGCTTTCTTT. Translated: CASSPQWRGAAFF.

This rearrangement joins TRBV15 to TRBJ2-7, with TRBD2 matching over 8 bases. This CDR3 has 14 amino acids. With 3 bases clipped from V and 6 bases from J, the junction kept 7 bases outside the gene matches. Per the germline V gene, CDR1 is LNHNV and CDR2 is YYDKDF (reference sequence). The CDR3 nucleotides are TGTGCCACCAGCAGGAGCGGGGGCCGAGTCGAGCAGTACTTC. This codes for CATSRSGGRVEQYF.

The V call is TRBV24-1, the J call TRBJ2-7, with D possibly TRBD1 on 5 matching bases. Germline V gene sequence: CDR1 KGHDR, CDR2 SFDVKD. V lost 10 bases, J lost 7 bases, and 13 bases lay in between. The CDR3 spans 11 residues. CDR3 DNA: TGTGCCACGGGCCAGGGCACAGAGCAGTACTTC. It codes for CATGQGTEQYF.

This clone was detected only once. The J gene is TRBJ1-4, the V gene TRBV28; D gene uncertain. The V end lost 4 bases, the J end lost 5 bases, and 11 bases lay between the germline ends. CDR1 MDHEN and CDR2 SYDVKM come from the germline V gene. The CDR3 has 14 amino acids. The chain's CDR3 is CASSSPTWNEKLFF. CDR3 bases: TGTGCCAGCAGTTCCCCGACGTGGAATGAAAAACTGTTTTTT.

In DNA, the CDR3 is TGTGCCAGCAGCTCCTACCGTGGGCGGACAGATACGCAGTATTTT. It encodes CASSSYRGRTDTQYF. The V gene is TRBV6-5, the J gene TRBJ2-3; D is uncertain. This CDR3 is 15 amino acids long. The germline CDR1 and CDR2 sequences are MNHEY and SVGAGI. V was shortened by 6 bases and J by 3 bases, with 16 bases between the two germline ends.

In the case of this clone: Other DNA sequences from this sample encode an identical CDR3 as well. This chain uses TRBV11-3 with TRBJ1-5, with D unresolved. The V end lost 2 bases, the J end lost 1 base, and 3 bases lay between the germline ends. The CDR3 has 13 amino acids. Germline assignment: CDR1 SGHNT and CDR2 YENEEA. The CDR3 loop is CASSLRSNQPQHF. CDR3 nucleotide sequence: TGTGCCAGCAGCTTAAGGAGCAATCAGCCCCAGCATTTT.

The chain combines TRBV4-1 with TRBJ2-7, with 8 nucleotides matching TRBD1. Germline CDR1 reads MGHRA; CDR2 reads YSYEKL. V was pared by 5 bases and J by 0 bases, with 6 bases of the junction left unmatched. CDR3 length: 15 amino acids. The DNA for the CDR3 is TGCGCCAGCAGCTATGGACAGGGACTCTCCTACGAGCAGTACTTC. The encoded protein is CASSYGQGLSYEQYF.

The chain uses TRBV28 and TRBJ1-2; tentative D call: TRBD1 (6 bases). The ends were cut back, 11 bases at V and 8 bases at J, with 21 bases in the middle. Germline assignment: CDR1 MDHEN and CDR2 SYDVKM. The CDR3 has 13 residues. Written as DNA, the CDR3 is TGTGCCGGTCAATCAGGCAGGGGAGACGGCTACACCTTC. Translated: CAGQSGRGDGYTF.

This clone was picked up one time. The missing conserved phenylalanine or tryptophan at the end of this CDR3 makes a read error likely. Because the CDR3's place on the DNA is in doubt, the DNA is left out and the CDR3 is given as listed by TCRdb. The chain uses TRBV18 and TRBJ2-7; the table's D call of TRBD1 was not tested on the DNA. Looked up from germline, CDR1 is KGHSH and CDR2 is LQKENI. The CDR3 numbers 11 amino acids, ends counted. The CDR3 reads CASSQGQGPSG.

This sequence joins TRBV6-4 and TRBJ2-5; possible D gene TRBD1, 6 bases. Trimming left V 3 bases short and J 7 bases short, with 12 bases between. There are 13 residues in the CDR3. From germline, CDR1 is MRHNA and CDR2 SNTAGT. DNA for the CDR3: TGTGCCAGCAGTGATGGGGGCAGGGGGACCCAGTACTTC. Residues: CASSDGGRGTQYF.

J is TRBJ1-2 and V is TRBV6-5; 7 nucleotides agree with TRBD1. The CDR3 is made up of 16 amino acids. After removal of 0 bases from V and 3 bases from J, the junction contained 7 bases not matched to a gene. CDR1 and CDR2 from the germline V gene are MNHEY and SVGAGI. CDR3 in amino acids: CASSYSKHRGYYGYTF. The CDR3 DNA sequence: TGTGCCAGCAGTTACTCCAAACACAGGGGTTACTATGGCTACACCTTC.

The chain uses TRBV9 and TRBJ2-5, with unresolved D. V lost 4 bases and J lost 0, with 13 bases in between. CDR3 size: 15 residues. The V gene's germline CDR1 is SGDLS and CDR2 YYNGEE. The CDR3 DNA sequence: TGTGCCAGCAGCTACACTCAAAGTCACCAAGAGACCCAGTACTTC. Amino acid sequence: CASSYTQSHQETQYF.

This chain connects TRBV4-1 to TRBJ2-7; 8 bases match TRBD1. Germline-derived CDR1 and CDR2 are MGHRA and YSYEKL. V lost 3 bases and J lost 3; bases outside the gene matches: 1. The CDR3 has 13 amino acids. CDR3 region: CASSHDRGYEQYF. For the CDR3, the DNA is TGCGCCAGCAGCCATGACAGGGGCTACGAGCAGTACTTC.

The CDR3 loop is CASSLFGGGYSYNEQFF. In DNA form, the CDR3 reads TGCGCCAGCAGCTTGTTTGGCGGGGGGTACTCCTACAATGAGCAGTTCTTC. The chain is built from TRBV5-1 and TRBJ2-1; TRBD2 matches at 8 bases. Looked up from germline, CDR1 is SGHRS and CDR2 is YFSETQ. After removal of 1 base from V and 0 bases from J, the junction contained 6 bases not matched to a gene. The CDR3 is made up of 17 amino acids.

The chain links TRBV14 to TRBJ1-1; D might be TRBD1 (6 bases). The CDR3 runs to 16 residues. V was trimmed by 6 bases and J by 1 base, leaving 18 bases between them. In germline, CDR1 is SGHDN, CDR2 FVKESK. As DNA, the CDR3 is TGTGCCAGCAGGGTGGTGGAGGGGGAAACGAACACTGAAGCTTTCTTT. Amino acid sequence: CASRVVEGETNTEAFF.